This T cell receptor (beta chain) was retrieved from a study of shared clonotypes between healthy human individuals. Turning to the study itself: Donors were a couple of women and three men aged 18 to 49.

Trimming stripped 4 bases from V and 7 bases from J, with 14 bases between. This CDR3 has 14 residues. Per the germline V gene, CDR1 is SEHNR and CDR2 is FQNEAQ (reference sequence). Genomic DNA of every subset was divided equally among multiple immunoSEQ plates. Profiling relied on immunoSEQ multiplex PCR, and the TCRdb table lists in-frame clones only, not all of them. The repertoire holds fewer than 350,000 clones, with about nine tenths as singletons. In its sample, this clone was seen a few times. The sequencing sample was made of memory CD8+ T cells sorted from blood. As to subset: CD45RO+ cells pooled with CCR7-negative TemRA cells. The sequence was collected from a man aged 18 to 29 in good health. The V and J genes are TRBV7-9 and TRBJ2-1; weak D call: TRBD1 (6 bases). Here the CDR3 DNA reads TGTGCCAGCAGCTCCCAGACAGGTGCTAATGAGCAGTTCTTC. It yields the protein CASSSQTGANEQFF.